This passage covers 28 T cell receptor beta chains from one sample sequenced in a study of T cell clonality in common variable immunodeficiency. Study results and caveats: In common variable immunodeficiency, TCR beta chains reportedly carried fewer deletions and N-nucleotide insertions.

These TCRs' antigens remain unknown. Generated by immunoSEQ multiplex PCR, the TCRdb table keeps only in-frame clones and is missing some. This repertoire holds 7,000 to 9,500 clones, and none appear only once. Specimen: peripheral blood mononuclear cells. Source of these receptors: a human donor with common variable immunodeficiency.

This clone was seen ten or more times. The CDR3 bases that were read are TGTGCCATCGGGACAGGTTTGTGGAACACTGAA. Its translation is CAIGTGLWNTE. In full, the CDR3 is CAIGTGLWNTEAFF. The chain employs TRBV10-3 and TRBJ1-1; 8 bases are shared with TRBD1. The CDR3 goes on 3 residues after the read ends, and that part is filled in from the germline J gene. J gave up 1 base and V 8 bases, and 6 bases lay outside the gene matches. The CDR3 sequence is 14 residues long. CDR1 is ENHRY and CDR2 is SYGVKD in the germline V gene.

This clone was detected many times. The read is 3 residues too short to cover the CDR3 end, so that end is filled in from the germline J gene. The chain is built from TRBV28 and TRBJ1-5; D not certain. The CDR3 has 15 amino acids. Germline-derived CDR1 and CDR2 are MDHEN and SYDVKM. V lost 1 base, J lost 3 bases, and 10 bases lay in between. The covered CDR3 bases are TGTGCCAGCAGTTTATCAGGTAGTTACAATCAGCCC. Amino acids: CASSLSGSYNQP. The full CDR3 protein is CASSLSGSYNQPQHF.

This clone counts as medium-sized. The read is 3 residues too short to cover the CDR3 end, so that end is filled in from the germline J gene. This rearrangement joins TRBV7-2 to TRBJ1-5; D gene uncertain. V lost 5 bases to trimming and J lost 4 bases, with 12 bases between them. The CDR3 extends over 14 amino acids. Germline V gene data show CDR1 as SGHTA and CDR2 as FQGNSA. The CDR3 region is CASSHPRENQPQHF. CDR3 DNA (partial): TGTGCCAGCAGCCACCCCCGCGAAAATCAGCCC. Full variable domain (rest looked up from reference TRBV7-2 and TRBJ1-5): GAGVSQSPSNKVTEKGKDVELRCDPISGHTALYWYRQSLGQGLEFLIYFQGNSAPDKSGLPSDRFSAERTGGSVSTLTIQRTQQEDSAVYLCASSHPRENQPQHFGDGTRLSIL.

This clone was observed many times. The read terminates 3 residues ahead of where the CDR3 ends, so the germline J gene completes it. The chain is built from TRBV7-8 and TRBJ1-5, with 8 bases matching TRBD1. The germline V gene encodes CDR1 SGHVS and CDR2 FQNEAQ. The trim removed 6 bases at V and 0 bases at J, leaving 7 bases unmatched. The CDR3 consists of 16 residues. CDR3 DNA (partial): TGTGCCAGCAGTCGCGGGACAGGAGATAGCAATCAGCCC. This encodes CASSRGTGDSNQP. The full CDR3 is CASSRGTGDSNQPQHF.

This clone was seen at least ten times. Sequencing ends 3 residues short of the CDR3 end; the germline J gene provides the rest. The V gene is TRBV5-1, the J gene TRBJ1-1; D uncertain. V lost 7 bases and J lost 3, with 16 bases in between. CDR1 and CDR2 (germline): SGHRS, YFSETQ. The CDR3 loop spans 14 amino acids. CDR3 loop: CASSGGSHYTEAFF. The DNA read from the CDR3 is TGCGCCAGCTCGGGTGGCAGTCACTACACTGAA.

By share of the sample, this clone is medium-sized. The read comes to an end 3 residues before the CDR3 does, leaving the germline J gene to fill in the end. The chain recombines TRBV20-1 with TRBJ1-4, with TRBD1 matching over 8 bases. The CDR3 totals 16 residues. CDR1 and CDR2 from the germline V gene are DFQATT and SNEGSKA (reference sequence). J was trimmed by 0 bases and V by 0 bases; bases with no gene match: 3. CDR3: CSAREDRETTNEKLFF. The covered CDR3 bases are TGCAGTGCTAGAGAGGACAGGGAGACAACTAATGAAAAA.

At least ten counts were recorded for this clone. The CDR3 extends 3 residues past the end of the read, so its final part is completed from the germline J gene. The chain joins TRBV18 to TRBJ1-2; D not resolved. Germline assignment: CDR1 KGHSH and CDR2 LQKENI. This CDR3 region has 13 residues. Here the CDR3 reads CASSHGFRFGYTF. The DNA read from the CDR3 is TGTGCCAGCTCCCATGGGTTCAGGTTCGGC. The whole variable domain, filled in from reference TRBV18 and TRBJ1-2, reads NAGVMQNPRHLVRRRGQEARLRCSPMKGHSHVYWYRQLPEEGLKFMVYLQKENIIDESGMPKERFSAEFPKEGPSILRIQQVVRGDSAAYFCASSHGFRFGYTFGSGTRLTVV.

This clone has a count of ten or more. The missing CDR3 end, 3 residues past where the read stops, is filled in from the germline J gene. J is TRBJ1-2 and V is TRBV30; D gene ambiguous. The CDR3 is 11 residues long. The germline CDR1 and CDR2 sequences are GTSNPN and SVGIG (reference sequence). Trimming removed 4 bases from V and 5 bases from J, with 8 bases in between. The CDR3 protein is CAWTQIYGYTF. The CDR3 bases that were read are TGTGCCTGGACACAGATATATGGC.

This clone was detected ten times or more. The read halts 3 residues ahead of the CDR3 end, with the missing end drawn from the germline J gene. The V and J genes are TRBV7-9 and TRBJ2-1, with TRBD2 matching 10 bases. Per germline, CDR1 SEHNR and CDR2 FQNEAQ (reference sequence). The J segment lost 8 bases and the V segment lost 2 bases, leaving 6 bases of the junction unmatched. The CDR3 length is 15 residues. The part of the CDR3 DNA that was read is TGTGCCAGCAGCTTAAAGCGGGAGGGCGGCGATGAG. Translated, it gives CASSLKREGGDE. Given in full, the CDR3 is CASSLKREGGDEQFF.

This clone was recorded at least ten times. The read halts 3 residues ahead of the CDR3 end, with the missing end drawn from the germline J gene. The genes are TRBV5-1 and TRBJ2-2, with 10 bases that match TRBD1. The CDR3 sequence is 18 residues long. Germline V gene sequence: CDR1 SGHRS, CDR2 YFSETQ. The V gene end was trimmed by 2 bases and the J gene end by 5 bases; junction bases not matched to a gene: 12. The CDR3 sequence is CASSFGARDRGFTGELFF. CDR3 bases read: TGCGCCAGCAGCTTTGGTGCCCGGGACAGGGGATTTACCGGGGAG.

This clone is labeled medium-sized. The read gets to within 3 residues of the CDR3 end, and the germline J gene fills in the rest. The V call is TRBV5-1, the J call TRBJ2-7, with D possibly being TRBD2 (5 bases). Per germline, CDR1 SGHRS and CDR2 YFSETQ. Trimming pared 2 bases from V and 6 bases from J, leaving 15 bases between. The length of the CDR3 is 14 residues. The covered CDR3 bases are TGCGCCAGCAGCTTCGGCGGAGGTTCCGGCGAG. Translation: CASSFGGGSGE. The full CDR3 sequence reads CASSFGGGSGEQYF.

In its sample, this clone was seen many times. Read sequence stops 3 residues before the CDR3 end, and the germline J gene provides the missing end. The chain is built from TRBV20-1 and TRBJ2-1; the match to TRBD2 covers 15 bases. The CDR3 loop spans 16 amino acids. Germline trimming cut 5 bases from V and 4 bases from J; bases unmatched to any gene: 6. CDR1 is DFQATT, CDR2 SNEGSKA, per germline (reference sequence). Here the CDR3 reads CSALWTSGGAYNEQFF. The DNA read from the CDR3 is TGCAGTGCTCTATGGACTAGCGGGGGGGCATACAATGAG.

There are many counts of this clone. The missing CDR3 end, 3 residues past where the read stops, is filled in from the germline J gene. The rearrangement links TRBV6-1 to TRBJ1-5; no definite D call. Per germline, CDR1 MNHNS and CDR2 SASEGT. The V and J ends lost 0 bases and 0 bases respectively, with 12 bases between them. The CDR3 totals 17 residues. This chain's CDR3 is CASSEAPQVYSNQPQHF. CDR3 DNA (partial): TGTGCCAGCAGTGAAGCCCCGCAGGTCTATAGCAATCAGCCC.

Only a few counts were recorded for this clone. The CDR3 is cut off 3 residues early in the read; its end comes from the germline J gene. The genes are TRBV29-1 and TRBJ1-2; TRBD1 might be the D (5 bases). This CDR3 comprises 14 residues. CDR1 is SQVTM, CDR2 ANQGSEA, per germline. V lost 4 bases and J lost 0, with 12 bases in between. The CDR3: CSVASRATNYGYTF. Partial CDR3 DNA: TGCAGCGTTGCGAGCAGGGCTACTAACTATGGC. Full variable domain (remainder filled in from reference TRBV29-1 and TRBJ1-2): SAVISQKPSRDICQRGTSLTIQCQVDSQVTMMFWYRQQPGQSLTLIATANQGSEATYESGFVIDKFPISRPNLTFSTLTVSNMSPEDSSIYLCSVASRATNYGYTFGSGTRLTVV.

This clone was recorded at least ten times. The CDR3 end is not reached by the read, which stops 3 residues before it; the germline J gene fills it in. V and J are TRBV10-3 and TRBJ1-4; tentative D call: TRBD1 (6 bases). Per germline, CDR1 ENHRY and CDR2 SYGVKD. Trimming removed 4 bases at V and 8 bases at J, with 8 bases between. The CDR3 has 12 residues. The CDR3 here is CAISAQGEKLFF. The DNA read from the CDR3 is TGTGCCATCAGTGCGCAGGGGGAAAAA.

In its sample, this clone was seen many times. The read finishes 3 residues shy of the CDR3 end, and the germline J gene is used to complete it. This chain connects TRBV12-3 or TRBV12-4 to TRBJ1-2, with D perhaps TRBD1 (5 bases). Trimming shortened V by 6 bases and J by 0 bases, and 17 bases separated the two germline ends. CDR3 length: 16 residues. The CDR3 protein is CASSSTLTGPNYGYTF. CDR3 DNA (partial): TGTGCCAGCAGCTCCACCCTCACAGGTCCTAACTATGGC.

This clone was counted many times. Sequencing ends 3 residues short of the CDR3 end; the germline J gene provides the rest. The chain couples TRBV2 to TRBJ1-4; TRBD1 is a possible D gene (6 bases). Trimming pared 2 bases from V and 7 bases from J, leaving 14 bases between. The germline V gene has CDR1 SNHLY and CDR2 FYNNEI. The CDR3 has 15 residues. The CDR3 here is CASSEMGARIEKLFF. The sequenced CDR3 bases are TGTGCCAGCAGTGAAATGGGGGCAAGGATTGAAAAA.

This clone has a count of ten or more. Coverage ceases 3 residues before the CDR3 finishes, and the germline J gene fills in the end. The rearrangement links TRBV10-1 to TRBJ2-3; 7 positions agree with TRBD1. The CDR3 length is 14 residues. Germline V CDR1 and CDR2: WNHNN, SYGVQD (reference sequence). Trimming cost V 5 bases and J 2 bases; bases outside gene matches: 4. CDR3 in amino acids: CASSTTGTTDTQYF. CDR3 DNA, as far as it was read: TGCGCCAGCAGTACGACAGGGACCACAGATACG.

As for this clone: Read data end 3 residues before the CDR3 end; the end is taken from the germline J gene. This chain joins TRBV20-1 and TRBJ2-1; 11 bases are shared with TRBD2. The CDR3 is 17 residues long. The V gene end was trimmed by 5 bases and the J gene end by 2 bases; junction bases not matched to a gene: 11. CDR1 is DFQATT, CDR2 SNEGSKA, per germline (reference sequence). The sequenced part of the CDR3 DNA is TGCAGTGCTCCCGGACTAGCGGGTTATGGGGCCTACAATGAG. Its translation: CSAPGLAGYGAYNE. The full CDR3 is CSAPGLAGYGAYNEQFF.

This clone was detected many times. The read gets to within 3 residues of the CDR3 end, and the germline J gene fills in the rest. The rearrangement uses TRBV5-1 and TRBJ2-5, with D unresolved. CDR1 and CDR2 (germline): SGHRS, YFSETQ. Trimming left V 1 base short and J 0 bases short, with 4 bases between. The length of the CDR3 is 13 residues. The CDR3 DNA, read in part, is TGCGCCAGCAGCTTGTCGTACCAAGAGACC. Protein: CASSLSYQET. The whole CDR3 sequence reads CASSLSYQETQYF.

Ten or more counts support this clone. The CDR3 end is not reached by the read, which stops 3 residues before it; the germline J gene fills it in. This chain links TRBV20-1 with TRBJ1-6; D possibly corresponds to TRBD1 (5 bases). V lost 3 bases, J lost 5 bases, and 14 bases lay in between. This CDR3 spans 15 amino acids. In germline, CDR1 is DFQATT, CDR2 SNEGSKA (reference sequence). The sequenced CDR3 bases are TGCAGTGCTAGGAGGCAGGGAATGGATAATTCACCC. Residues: CSARRQGMDNSP. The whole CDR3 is CSARRQGMDNSPLHF.

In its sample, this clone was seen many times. The CDR3 bases that were read are TGCAGTGCCTCTAGGAGGGGGGGCGGCACAGATACG. The encoded protein is CSASRRGGGTDT. The complete CDR3 reads CSASRRGGGTDTQYF. The chain employs TRBV20-1 and TRBJ2-3; D possibly corresponds to TRBD2 (7 bases). The read terminates 3 residues before the CDR3 end, so the remaining end is supplied by the germline J gene. V was cut by 6 bases and J by 1 base, with 17 bases left in between. CDR3 length equals 15 residues. Germline CDR1 is DFQATT and CDR2 is SNEGSKA (reference sequence).

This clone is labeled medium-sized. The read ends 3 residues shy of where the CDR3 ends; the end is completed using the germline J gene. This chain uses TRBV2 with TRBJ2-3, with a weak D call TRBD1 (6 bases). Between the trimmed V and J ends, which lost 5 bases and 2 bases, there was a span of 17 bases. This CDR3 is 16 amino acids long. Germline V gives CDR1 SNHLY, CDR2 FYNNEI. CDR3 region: CASSLQGLSNTDTQYF. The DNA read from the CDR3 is TGTGCCAGCAGTCTGCAGGGGCTATCGAACACAGATACG.

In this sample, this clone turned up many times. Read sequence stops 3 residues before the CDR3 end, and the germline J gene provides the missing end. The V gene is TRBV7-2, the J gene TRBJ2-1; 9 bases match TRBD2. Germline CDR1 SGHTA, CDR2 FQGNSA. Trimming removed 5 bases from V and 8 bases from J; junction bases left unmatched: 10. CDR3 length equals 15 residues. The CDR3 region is CASSPSSGVRDEQFF. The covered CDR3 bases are TGTGCCAGCAGCCCCTCTAGCGGGGTCAGGGATGAG.

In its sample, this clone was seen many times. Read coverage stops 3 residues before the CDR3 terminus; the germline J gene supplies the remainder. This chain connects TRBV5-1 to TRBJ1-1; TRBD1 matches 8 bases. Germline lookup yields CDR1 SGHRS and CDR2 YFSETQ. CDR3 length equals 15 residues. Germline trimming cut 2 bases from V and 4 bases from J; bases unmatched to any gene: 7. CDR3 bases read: TGCGCCAGCAGCTTCCAGGGGGCGCTGGGCACTGAA. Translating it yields CASSFQGALGTE. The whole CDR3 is CASSFQGALGTEAFF.

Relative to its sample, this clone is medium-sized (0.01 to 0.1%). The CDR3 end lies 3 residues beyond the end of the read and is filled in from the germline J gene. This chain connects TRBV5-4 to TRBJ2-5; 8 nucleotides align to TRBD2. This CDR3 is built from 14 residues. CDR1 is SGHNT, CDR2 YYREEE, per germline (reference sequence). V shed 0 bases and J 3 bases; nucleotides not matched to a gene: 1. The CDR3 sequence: CASSLALAEETQYF. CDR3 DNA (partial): TGTGCCAGCAGCTTGGCACTAGCGGAAGAGACC.

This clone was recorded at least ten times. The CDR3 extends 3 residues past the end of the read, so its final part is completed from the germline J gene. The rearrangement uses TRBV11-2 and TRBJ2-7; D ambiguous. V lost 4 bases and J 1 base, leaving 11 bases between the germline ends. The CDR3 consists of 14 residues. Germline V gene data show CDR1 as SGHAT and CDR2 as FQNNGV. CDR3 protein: CASSSRPNSYEQYF. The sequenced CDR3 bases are TGTGCCAGCAGCTCTAGACCTAATTCCTACGAG.

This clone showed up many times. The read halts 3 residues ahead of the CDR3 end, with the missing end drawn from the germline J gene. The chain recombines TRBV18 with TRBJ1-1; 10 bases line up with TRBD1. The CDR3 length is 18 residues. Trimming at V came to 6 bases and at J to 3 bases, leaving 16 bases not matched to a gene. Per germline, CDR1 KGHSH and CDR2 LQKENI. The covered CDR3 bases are TGTGCCAGCTCGCAAAACGCCGGACAGGGGGGCGCGCACACTGAA. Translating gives CASSQNAGQGGAHTE. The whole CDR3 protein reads CASSQNAGQGGAHTEAFF.